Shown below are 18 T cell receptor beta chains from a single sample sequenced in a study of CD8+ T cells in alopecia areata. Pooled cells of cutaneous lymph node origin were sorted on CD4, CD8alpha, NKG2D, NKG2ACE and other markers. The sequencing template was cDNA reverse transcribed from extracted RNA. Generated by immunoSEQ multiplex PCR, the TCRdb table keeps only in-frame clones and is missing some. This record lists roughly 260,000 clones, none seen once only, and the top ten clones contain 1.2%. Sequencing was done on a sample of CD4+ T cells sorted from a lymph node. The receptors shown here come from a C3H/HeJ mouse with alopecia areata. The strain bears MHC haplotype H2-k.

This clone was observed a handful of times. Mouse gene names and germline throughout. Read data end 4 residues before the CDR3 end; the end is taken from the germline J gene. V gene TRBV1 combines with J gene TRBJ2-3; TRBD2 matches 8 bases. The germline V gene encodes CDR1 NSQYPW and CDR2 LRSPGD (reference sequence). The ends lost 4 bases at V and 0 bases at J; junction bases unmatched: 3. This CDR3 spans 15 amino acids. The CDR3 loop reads CTCSVDWASAETLYF. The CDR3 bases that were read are TGCACCTGCAGTGTGGACTGGGCCAGTGCAGAA.

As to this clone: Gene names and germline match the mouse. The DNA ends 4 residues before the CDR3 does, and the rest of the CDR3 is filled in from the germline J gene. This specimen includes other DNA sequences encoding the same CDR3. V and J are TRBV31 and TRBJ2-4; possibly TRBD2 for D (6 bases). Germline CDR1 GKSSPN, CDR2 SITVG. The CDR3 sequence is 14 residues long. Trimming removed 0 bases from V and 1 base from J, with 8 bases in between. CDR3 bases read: TGTGCCTGGAGTCTAGTGGGGGGTCAAAAC. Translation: CAWSLVGGQN. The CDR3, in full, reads CAWSLVGGQNTLYF.

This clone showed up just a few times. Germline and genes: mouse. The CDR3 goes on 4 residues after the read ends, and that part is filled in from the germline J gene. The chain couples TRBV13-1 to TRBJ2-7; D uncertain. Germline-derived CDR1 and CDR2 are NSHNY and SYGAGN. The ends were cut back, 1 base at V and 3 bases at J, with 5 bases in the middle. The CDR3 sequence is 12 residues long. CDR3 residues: CASSDLDYEQYF. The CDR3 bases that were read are TGTGCCAGCAGTGATCTGGACTAT.

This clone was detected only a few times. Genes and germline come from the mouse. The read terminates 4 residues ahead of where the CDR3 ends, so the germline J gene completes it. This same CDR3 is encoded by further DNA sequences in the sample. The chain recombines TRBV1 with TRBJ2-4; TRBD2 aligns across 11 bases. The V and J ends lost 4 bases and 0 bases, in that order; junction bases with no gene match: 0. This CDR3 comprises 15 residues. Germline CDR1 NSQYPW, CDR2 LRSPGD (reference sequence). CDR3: CTCSGDWGSQNTLYF. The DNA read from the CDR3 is TGCACCTGCAGTGGGGACTGGGGGAGTCAAAAC.

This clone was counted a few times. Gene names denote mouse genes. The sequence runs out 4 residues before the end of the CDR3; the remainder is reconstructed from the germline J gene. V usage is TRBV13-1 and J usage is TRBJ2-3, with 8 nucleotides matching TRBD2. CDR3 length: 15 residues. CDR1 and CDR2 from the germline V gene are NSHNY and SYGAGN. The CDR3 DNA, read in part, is TGTGCCAGCAGTGATTCTGGGGGGCGCGGAGAA. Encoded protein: CASSDSGGRGE. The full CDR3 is CASSDSGGRGETLYF.

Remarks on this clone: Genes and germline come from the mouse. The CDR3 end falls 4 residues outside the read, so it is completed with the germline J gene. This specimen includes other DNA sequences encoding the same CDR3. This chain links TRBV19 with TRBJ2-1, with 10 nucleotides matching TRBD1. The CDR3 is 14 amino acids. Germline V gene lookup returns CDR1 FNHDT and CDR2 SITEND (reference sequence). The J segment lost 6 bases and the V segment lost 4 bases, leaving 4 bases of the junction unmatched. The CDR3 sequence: CASSPGTGVAEQFF. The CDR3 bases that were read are TGTGCCAGCAGTCCCGGGACAGGGGTTGCT.

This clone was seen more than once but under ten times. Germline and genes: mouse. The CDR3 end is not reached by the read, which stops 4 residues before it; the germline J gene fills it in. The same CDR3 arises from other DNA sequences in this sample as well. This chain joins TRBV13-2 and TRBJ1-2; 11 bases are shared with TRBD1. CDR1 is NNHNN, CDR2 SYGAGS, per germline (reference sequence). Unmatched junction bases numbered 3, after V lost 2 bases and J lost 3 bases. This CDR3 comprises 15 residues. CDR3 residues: CASGEPGQGDSDYTF. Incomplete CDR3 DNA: TGTGCCAGCGGTGAACCGGGACAGGGGGACTCC.

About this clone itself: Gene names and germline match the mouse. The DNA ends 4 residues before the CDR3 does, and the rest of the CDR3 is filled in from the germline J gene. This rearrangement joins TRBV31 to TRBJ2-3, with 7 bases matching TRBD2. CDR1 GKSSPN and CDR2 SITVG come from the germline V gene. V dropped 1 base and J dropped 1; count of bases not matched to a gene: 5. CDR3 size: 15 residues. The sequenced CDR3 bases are TGTGCCTGGAGTCAACCCGGGACTGGTGCAGAA. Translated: CAWSQPGTGAE. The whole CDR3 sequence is CAWSQPGTGAETLYF.

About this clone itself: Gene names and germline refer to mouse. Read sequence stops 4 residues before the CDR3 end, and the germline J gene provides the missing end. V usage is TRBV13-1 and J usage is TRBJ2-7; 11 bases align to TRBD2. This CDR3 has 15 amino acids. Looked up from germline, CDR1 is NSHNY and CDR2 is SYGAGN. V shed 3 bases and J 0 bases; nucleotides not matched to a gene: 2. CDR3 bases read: TGTGCCAGCAGTGTGGGACTGGGGGTCTCCTAT. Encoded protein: CASSVGLGVSY. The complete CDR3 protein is CASSVGLGVSYEQYF.

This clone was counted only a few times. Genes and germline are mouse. Incomplete CDR3 DNA: TGTGCCAGCAGCCAAGGGGACAGGGGA. This sequence encodes CASSQGDRG. The full CDR3 protein is CASSQGDRGEVFF. The chain recombines TRBV5 with TRBJ1-1, with 10 bases aligning to TRBD1. The read gets to within 4 residues of the CDR3 end, and the germline J gene fills in the rest. The CDR3 is 13 amino acids. The germline V gene encodes CDR1 LGHNA and CDR2 YNLKQL (reference sequence).

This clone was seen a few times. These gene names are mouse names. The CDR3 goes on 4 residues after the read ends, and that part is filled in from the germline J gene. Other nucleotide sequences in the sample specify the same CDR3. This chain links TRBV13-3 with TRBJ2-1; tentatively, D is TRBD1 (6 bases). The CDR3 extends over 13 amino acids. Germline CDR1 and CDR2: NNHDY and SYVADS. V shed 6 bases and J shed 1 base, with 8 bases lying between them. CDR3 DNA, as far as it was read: TGTGCCAGCACGCAGGGGAACTATGCT. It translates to CASTQGNYA. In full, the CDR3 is CASTQGNYAEQFF.

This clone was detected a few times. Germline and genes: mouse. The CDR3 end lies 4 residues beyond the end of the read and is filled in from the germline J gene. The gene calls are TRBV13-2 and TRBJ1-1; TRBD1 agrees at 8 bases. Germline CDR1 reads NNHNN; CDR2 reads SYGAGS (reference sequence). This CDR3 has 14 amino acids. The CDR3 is CASGAPGQETEVFF. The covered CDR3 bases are TGTGCCAGCGGTGCCCCGGGACAGGAGACA.

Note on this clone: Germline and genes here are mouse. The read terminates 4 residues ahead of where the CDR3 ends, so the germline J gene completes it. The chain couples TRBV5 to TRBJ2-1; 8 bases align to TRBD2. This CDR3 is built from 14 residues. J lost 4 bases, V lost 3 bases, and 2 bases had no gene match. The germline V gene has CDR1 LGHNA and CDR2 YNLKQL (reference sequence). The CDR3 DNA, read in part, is TGTGCCAGCAGCCATGGGGGGGGGTATGCT. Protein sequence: CASSHGGGYA. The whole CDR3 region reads CASSHGGGYAEQFF.

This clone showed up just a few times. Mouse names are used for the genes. CDR3 DNA (partial): TGCACCTGCAGTGCAGGGGGAAGTAATTCGCCC. Translation: CTCSAGGSNSP. The entire CDR3 protein reads CTCSAGGSNSPLYF. The chain combines TRBV1 with TRBJ1-6; D is uncertain. The sequenced fragment ends 3 residues before the CDR3 boundary, so the rest is inferred from the germline J gene. TRBJ1-6 is placed among ORFs of uncertain function. The CDR3 is 14 amino acids. Germline-derived CDR1 and CDR2 are NSQYPW and LRSPGD (reference sequence). The V end was cut by 1 base, the J end by 6 bases, with 7 bases between.

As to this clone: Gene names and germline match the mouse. The part of the CDR3 DNA that was read is TGTGCCAGCAGCAGGGACACACAAGAC. Translating it yields CASSRDTQD. The entire CDR3 is CASSRDTQDTQYF. The chain recombines TRBV19 with TRBJ2-5; possible D gene TRBD1, 6 bases. The read is 4 residues too short to cover the CDR3 end, so that end is filled in from the germline J gene. This CDR3 has 13 amino acids. CDR1 and CDR2 (germline): FNHDT, SITEND (reference sequence). Trimming took off 5 bases at V and 3 bases at J, with 10 bases between the two ends.

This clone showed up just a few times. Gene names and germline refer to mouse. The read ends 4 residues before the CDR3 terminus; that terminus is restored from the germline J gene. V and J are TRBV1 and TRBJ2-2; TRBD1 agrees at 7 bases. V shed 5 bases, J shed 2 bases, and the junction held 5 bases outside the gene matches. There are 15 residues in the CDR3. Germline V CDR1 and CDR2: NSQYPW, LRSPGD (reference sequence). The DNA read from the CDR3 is TGCACCTGCAGTTACAGGGGCCAGAACACCGGG. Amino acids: CTCSYRGQNTG. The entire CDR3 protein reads CTCSYRGQNTGQLYF.

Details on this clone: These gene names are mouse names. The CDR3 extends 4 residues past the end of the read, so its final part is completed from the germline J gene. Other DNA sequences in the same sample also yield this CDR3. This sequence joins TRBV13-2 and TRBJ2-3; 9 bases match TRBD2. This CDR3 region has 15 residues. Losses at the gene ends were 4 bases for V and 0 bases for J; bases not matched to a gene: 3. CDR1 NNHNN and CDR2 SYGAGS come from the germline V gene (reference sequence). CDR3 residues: CASGRLGASAETLYF. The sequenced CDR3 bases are TGTGCCAGCGGTAGACTGGGGGCTAGTGCAGAA.

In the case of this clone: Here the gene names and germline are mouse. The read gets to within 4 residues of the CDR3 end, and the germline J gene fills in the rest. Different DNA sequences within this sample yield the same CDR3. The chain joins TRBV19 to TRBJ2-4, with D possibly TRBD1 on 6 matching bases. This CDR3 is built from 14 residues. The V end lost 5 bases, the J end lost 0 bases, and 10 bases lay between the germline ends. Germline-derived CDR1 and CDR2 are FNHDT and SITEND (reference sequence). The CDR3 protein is CASSPGQSQNTLYF. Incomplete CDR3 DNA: TGTGCCAGCAGCCCGGGACAAAGTCAAAAC.